This TCR beta chain was recovered during a study of blood T cell repertoires in COVID-19. Only in-frame clones appear in the TCRdb table, and some are missing; sequencing was by immunoSEQ multiplex PCR. The sample holds about 250,000 clones, 83% seen once. CDR3 length: 21 amino acids. The TCR comes from a man older than 75 with acute or convalescent COVID-19. The V call is TRBV21-1, the J call TRBJ1-6. TRBV21-1 is deemed a pseudogene. The sequenced material came from peripheral blood. CDR3 nucleotides: TGTGCCAGCAGCAAAGATTGGGAGGGGGTGGATAAGAGCTCCTATAATTCACCCCTCCACTTT. It specifies CASSKDWEGVDKSSYNSPLHF.